What follows describes a single T cell receptor beta chain. These data are taken from a study of brain T cells in children with intractable seizures. Produced via immunoSEQ multiplex PCR; TCRdb's table is partial and in-frame only. The table has 80,000 or so clones, about 92% seen once. Germline V gene data show CDR1 as SGHDN and CDR2 as FVKESK. V was pared by 0 bases and J by 1 base, with 6 bases between. The CDR3 sequence is 14 residues long. Specimen: peripheral blood, collected at surgery. The receptor's source is a boy under three years old with tuberous sclerosis and intractable seizures. The chain uses TRBV14 and TRBJ1-2; unclear D gene. CDR3 region: CASSQDPVNYGYTF. The CDR3 DNA reads as TGTGCCAGCAGCCAAGATCCGGTTAACTATGGCTACACCTTC.